This T cell receptor (beta chain) is drawn from a study of OX40 agonist ivuxolimab in advanced cancers. TCRdb's copy holds only in-frame clones and misses some; the assay was immunoSEQ multiplex PCR. The sample includes approximately 110,000 clones, less than 95% of them seen just once. Trimming took 6 bases from V and 0 from J, leaving 17 bases between them. This CDR3 has 16 amino acids. Germline CDR1 and CDR2: SNHLY and FYNNEI. The gene calls are TRBV2 and TRBJ1-1; D call uncertain. The TCR comes from an adult with an advanced solid tumor such as melanoma, head and neck, liver or kidney cancer. The sequencing used CD4+ or CD8+ T cells sorted from blood, collected in a trial of the OX40 agonist ivuxolimab. The CDR3 is CASSYIRVGVNTEAFF. The CDR3 DNA reads as TGTGCCAGCAGCTATATCCGGGTCGGGGTGAACACTGAAGCTTTCTTT.